This record covers a single TCR beta chain. The data belong to a study of blood T cell repertoires in COVID-19. Looking at the study overall: There were acute and convalescent COVID-19 samples, and they came from the United States, Italy and Spain. T cells, B-cell-depleted T cells, or PBMCs provided the cDNA or gDNA that served as material.

Authors' analysis steps: Estimation of nucleated cell counts was performed using reference gene primer amplification. Data came from immunoSEQ multiplex PCR; TCRdb stores just in-frame clones and leaves some out. Clone size and the V and J calls come from that table; the DNA yielded D and trimming. The table records some 320,000 clones, about 91% of them present only once. CDR3 length: 14 amino acids. Trimming left V 1 base short and J 3 bases short, with 9 bases between. CDR1 is SEHNR, CDR2 FQNEAQ, per germline (reference sequence). This chain connects TRBV7-9 to TRBJ1-2; D is undetermined. This sequence originates from a woman in her 30s who had recovered from COVID-19. The sample consisted of peripheral blood. CDR3 loop: CASSLVGIHYGYTF. The DNA for the CDR3 is TGTGCCAGCAGCTTAGTCGGTATTCACTATGGCTACACCTTC. Variable domain in full (rest from reference TRBV7-9 and TRBJ1-2): DTGVSQNPRHKITKRGQNVTFRCDPISEHNRLYWYRQTLGQGPEFLTYFQNEAQLEKSRLLSDRFSAERPKGSFSTLEIQRTEQGDSAMYLCASSLVGIHYGYTFGSGTRLTVV.